This T cell receptor (beta chain) was observed in a study of vaccination and CD4 T cells after COVID-19. Study context: Post-COVID samples were collected a median around 99 days following diagnosis, spanning 35 to 161. Overlapping peptides of the spike proteins of SARS-CoV-2, HCoV-NL63, HCoV-OC43 and HCoV-229E were used for cell stimulation.

A remark on this clonotype: The antigen is not known.

Scientists ran DNA taken from cultured CD4+ T cells through the Oncomine TCR Beta short-read assay for sequencing. Once CD4+ T cells had been cultured, genomic DNA was extracted from them. Each CDR3 protein is one row after TCRdb ran MiXCR on the PCR reads. The data contain fewer than 13,000 distinct CDR3 sequences, 34% of them singletons. Treatment indicated: roughly 11-day PBMC culture with coronavirus spike peptide pools or control peptides (ViraFEST assay). The collection of CD4+ T cells from the unexposed donor took place before the COVID-19 pandemic (2011-2018). It was with roughly 10 IU/ml IL-2 and roughly 9.1 ug/ml peptide pools that roughly 2.2 million PBMCs per well were cultured. The sample consisted of CD4+ T cells from blood, cultured in vitro. This TCR derives from a human donor in good health.

The CDR3: CSARDPLAGPNTGELFF. CDR3 bases: TGCAGTGCTAGAGATCCCCTAGCGGGCCCGAACACCGGGGAGCTGTTTTTT. The V and J genes are TRBV20-1 and TRBJ2-2; 8 nucleotides line up with TRBD2. The CDR3 length is 17 residues. Germline values: CDR1 DFQATT, CDR2 SNEGSKA (reference sequence). The V segment lost 0 bases and the J segment 0 bases; nucleotides outside the gene matches: 6.